This T cell receptor beta chain was sequenced for a study of memory CD4+ T cells and cytomegalovirus serostatus. General study points: Of about 150 reported CMV TCRbeta sequences, about 67 were found in memory CD4+ repertoires.

This CDR3 contains 14 residues. Germline V gene sequence: CDR1 SGHTA, CDR2 FQGNSA. Trimming shortened V by 3 bases and J by 4 bases, and 10 bases separated the two germline ends. The sort gate was single viable CD3+CD4+CD8-CD45RO+ cells for memory CD4+ T cells. Serostatus was set by detecting CMV pp150, pp28, p38, p52 IgG. CD4+ T cells were isolated by positive magnetic selection. On this clone itself: The antigen remains undetermined.

Repertoires were generated with immunoSEQ multiplex PCR, while TCRdb's copy carries only in-frame clones and drops some. The profile covers fewer than 40,000 clones, with around 79% appearing a single time and approximately 5.7% taken by the ten largest. This clonotype was obtained from an adult in good health and CMV-seropositive. The source material was memory CD4+ T cells from blood. The chain couples TRBV7-2 to TRBJ1-3; perhaps TRBD1 as D (5 bases). CDR3 in DNA: TGTGCCAGCAGCTTGGGAGGGACCGGAAACACCATATATTTT. It codes for CASSLGGTGNTIYF. The variable domain in full, completed from reference TRBV7-2 and TRBJ1-3, reads GAGVSQSPSNKVTEKGKDVELRCDPISGHTALYWYRQSLGQGLEFLIYFQGNSAPDKSGLPSDRFSAERTGGSVSTLTIQRTQQEDSAVYLCASSLGGTGNTIYFGEGSWLTVV.